Detailed here is one T cell receptor (beta chain). The antigen remains unidentified. This record belongs to a study of regulatory and conventional T cells in RAG deficiency. Findings of the study overall: These Omenn syndrome Treg sorts may hold peripherally activated cells instead. Shannon entropy fell and Simpson indices rose in RAG-deficient patients. Omenn patients showed >80% Treg-Tconv overlap and shorter CDR3 lengths.

The sorted conventional CD4+ T cells were CD25-low and CD127-high, with genomic DNA sequenced. Here immunoSEQ multiplex PCR was the method, and the copy in TCRdb shows in-frame clones only, minus some. The top ten clones hold under 4.5% of a sample with 30,000 to 35,000 clones, 60% to 85% of them seen once. Deletions cut 3 bases from V and 3 bases from J, with 8 bases between. CDR1 is LGHNT, CDR2 FRNRAP, per germline. The CDR3 sequence is 14 residues long. The sample was also linked to a second study, of regulatory T cells. That study reports: Primers: 52 TRBV forward and 13 TRBJ reverse. Regulatory T cells showed the strongest V-J pair restriction and V/J gene skewing among patient repertoires.

The chain employs TRBV12-5 and TRBJ2-2; D remains unclear. The TCR originated in a human donor in good health. Sequenced material: CD4+ effector T cells sorted from blood. CDR3 nucleotide sequence: TGTGCTAGTGGTTTTTACACAGACACCGGGGAGCTGTTTTTT. It encodes CASGFYTDTGELFF.